This T cell receptor beta chain appears in the sequencing data of a study of T-cell reconstitution after alpha-beta-depleted transplantation in children. There are a few counts of this clonotype. Unique molecular identifiers were built into the TCRbeta library. TCRdb processed the PCR reads anew with MiXCR; each CDR3 protein has one entry. The data contain hundreds of thousands of distinct CDR3 sequences, roughly 17% of them seen just once; the ten biggest clones take up under 1.2%. V dropped 1 base and J dropped 3 bases, with 2 bases sitting between them. This CDR3 is 12 amino acids long. Germline CDR1 and CDR2: MGHRA and YSYEKL.

The receptor comes from a human donor who donated a stem cell graft to a child with acute myeloid leukemia. Specimen: PBMCs from the stem cell graft donor, collected from the stem cell graft. The chain joins TRBV4-1 to TRBJ2-3; D not resolved. In DNA, the CDR3 is TGCGCCAGCAGCCAAGTTACAGATACGCAGTATTTT. Protein sequence: CASSQVTDTQYF.